The text below deals with one TCR beta chain. In this sample, this clonotype turned up a few times. Its specific antigen is unknown. One base away there is no much larger clone; base qualities are not given. The donors were 40 or so Caucasian individuals from Russia, aged roughly 6 to 100 years, who were systemically healthy. About 10 milliliters of peripheral blood were collected from each donor into EDTA-treated Vacutainer tubes. Ficoll-Paque density-gradient centrifugation was used to isolate PBMCs, with at least 7 million per sample. Trizol reagent was used to extract total RNA from the PBMCs, yielding at least 5.5 micrograms per sample. The percentages of naive CD45RAhigh/CD27high T cells were determined by flow cytometry on a PBMC aliquot from every donor. Library creation used 5' RACE. The sample was run on an Illumina HiSeq 2500. A second 7 to 11 cycle PCR used a sample-barcoded 5' primer and a J-beta primer mix. A template-switch 5' adaptor carrying 12 random nucleotides introduced a unique molecular identifier onto each TCR beta cDNA molecule. Each sample yielded at least 3 million CDR3-containing paired-end reads. All of the RNA was converted into first-strand cDNA using the Mint cDNA synthesis kit, with a TRBC-specific oligonucleotide serving as the primer. Following uracil-DNA glycosylase treatment, a first 18-cycle PCR with universal primers M1SS and BC2_uni_R was performed on all cDNA. The original methods were these. Each sample was normalized by randomly selecting 1 million high-quality reads, each carrying a distinct molecular identifier. Instead of being binned into consensus sequences, reads that shared molecular identifiers were thrown out. CDR3 identification, clonotype clustering and error correction used MiTCR with a Q25 quality threshold and the strictest error-elimination algorithm. Lower-bound total TCR beta diversity was estimated with a nonparametric unseen species model using Euler transformation. The public reads were run again by TCRdb, first through fastp at Q25 and then through MiXCR, and only productive beta chains were kept. Every entry covers one CDR3 protein and lists the most common genes and DNA from its rows. These V and J calls are TCRdb output, not the study's own analysis. The sample table contains around 800,000 distinct CDR3 sequences; only one count was recorded for 53% of them. The top ten clonotypes cover around 41% of the sample.

This sample is part of a study of blood T cells in healthy people across ages (dated by TCRdb to the mid-2010s). Some background on the complete study: Template switching captured roughly one uniquely barcoded TCR beta cDNA molecule per two T cells in model experiments. Using deep sequencing normalized with unique cDNA molecular identifiers, the study measured how TCR beta repertoire diversity changes with age. Four age groups were formed from the donors: young (average 16 years), middle-aged (approximately 39), aged (about 62) and long-lived (around 82). To avoid experimental bias, donors of different ages were spread randomly across the sequencing lanes. For two donors (one aged 18 to 29 and one aged 80 or older), the study analyzed two additional independent replicas of 1 million unique cDNA reads from the same blood draw. What the work shows at the level of the full study, not this receptor alone: A strong correlation was found between observed TCR beta diversity and the percentage of naive T cells measured by flow cytometry. Compared with the aged group, the long-lived group had more naive CD4+ T cells, fewer expanded clones and increased TCR diversity, suggesting age selection. Bulk unsorted PBMC profiling prevented conclusive comparison of naive and antigen-experienced compartments. Donor CMV infection status was unknown, potentially confounding age-related changes in expanded clonotypes. Observed TCR beta diversity per million T cells fell roughly linearly with age, and a significant reduction was already apparent by age around 40. Estimates of total diversity based on one million sequenced T cells were regarded as lower bounds and as underestimates.

Including the terminal cysteine and phenylalanine, the CDR3 comprises 11 residues. The read is trimmed to its CDR3 DNA, 33 bases read in frame from base 1. The germline V gene supplies CDR1 SQVTM and CDR2 ANQGSEA. V is cut by 4 bases and J by 8 bases, and the space between the germline ends is 9 bases. Sample: blood. The rearranged chain carries TRBV29-1 and TRBJ2-1; no D gene is confidently identified. This clonotype was sampled from a man at least 80 years old in good health. CDR3 loop: CSVVPPDEQFF. The nucleotide sequence reads as follows: TGCAGCGTTGTCCCCCCCGATGAGCAGTTCTTC.